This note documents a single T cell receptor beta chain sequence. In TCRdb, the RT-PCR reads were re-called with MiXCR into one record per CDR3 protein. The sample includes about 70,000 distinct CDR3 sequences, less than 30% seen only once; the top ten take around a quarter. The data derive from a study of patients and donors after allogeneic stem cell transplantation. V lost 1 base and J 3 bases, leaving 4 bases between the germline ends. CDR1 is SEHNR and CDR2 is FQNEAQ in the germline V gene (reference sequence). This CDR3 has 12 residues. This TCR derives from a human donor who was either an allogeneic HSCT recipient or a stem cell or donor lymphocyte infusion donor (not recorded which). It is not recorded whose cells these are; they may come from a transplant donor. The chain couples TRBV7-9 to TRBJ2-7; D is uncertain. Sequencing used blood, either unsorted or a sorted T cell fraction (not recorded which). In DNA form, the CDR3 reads TGTGCCAGCAGCTTAGTAATCTACGAGCAGTACTTC. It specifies CASSLVIYEQYF.